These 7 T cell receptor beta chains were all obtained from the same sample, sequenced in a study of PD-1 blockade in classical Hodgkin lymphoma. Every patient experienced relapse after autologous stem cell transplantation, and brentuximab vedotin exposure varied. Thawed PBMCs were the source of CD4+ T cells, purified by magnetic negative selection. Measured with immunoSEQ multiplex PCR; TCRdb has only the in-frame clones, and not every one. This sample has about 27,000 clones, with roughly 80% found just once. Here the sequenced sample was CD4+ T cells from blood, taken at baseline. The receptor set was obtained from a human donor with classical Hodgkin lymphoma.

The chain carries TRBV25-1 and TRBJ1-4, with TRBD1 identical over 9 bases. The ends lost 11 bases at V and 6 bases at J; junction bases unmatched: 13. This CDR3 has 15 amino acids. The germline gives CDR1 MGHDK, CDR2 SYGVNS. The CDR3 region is CAASPSRTGDEKLFF. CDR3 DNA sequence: TGTGCCGCCTCTCCGTCTAGGACAGGGGATGAAAAACTGTTTTTT.

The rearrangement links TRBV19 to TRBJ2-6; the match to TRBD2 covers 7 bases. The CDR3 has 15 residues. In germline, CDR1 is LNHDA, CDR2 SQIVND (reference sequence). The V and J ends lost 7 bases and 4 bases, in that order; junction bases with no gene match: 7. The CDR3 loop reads CASTWGGSGANVLTF. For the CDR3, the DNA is TGTGCCAGTACTTGGGGGGGATCCGGGGCCAACGTCCTGACTTTC. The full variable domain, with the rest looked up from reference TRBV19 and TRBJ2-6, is DGGITQSPKYLFRKEGQNVTLSCEQNLNHDAMYWYRQDPGQGLRLIYYSQIVNDFQKGDIAEGYSVSREKKESFPLTVTSAQKNPTAFYLCASTWGGSGANVLTFGAGSRLTVL.

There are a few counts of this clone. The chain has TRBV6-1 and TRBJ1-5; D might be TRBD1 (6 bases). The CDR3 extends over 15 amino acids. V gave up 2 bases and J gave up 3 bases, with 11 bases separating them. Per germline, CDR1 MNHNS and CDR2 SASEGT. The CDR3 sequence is CASSELQGSNQPQHF. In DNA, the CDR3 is TGTGCCAGCAGTGAACTTCAGGGGTCCAATCAGCCCCAGCATTTT.

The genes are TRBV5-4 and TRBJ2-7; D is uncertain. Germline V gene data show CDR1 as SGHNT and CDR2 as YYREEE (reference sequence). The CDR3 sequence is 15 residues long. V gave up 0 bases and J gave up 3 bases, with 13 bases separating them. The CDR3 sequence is CASSLERYLIYEQYF. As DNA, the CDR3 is TGTGCCAGCAGCTTGGAAAGGTATCTTATCTACGAGCAGTACTTC.

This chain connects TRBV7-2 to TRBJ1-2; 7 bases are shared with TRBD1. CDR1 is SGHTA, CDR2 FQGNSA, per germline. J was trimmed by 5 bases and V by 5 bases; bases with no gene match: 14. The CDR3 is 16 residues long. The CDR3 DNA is TGTGCCAGCAGCGAAACATATGGGGACAGAACGTATGGCTACACCTTC. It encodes CASSETYGDRTYGYTF.

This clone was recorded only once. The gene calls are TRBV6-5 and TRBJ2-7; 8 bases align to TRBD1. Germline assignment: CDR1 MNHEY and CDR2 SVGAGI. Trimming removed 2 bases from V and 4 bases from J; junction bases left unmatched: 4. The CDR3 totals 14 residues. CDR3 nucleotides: TGTGCCAGCAGTTACGGGGGACAGGTGTACGAGCAGTACTTC. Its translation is CASSYGGQVYEQYF.

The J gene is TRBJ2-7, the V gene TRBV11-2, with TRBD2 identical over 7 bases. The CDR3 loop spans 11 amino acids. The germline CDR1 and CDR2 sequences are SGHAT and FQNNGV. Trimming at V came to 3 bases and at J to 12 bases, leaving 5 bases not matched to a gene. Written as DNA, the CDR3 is TGTGCCAGCAGCTTGGGGGGGATGGCGTACTTC. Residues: CASSLGGMAYF. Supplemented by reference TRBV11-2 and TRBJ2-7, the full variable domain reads EAGVAQSPRYKIIEKRQSVAFWCNPISGHATLYWYQQILGQGPKLLIQFQNNGVVDDSQLPKDRFSAERLKGVDSTLKIQPAKLEDSAVYLCASSLGGMAYFGPGTRLTVT.